This TCR beta chain derives from a study of CXCR3-negative and CXCR3-positive naive CD8 T cells. Considering frequency, this clonotype is medium-sized (0.01 to 0.1%). The antigen is unknown. General study results and limits: TRB CDR3s of CXCR3-positive naive cells were more hydrophobic than those of CXCR3-negative naive cells. Unlike memory cells, which differed, naive CXCR3-negative and CXCR3-positive cells had similar TRBV-TRBJ usage.

In preparing the TRB cDNA libraries, 5' RACE with UMI labels was used. TCRdb re-called the 5' RACE reads and gives one entry per CDR3 protein, without DNA. This repertoire comprises roughly 5,400 distinct CDR3 sequences; its ten largest clones make up roughly 2%. This CDR3 is built from 16 residues. Germline V gives CDR1 MGHDK, CDR2 SYGVNS. This TCR was sampled from a human donor in good health. Some clones in this sample may be carry-over from other donors' samples. This chain links TRBV25-1 with TRBJ1-1; TCRdb outputs TRBD1, but without DNA this stays unchecked. Sequenced input: naive CXCR3+ CD8+ T cells from blood. The subset was: CD45RO-CCR7+CD27+CD95- naive CD8+ T cells expressing CXCR3 (TNR3+). The CDR3 loop reads CASGEPGQGQNTEAFF.